This TCR beta chain was profiled in a study of metastatic and nonmetastatic thyroid tumors. Prior to thyroid surgery, none of the patients had received any treatment. TCRdb reprocessed the PCR reads using MiXCR. The sample holds 18,000 or so clones, around 26% seen once. This clone was seen more than once but under ten times. CDR3 length: 14 amino acids. CDR1 and CDR2 (germline): MNHNS, SASEGT. V lost 8 bases and J lost 7; bases outside the gene matches: 9. This chain links TRBV6-1 with TRBJ2-2; 8 nucleotides align to TRBD1. What was sequenced was tumor tissue. This TCR derives from a female donor with papillary thyroid cancer or a benign thyroid nodule (not recorded which). Some clones in this sample may be carry-over from other donors' samples. The CDR3 reads CASYADRGGGELFF. CDR3 sequence (DNA): TGTGCCAGCTACGCAGACAGGGGCGGCGGGGAGCTGTTTTTT.